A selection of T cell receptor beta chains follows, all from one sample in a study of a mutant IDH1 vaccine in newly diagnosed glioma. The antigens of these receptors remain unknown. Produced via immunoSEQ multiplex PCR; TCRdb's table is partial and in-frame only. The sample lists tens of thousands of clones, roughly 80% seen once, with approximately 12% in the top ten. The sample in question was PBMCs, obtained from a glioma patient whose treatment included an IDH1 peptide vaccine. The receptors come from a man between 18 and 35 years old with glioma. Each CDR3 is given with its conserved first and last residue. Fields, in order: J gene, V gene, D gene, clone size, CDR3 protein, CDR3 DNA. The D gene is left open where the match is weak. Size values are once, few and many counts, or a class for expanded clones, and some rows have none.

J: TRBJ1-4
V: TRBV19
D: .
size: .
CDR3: CASTPRGTLHEKLFF
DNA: TGTGCCAGTACCCCTCGCGGGACATTGCATGAAAAACTGTTTTTT

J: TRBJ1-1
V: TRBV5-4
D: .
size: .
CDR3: CASSWALNTEAFF
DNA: TGTGCCAGCAGCTGGGCACTGAACACTGAAGCTTTCTTT

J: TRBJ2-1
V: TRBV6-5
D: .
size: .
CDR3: CASSYSRYYHKFF
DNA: TGTGCCAGCAGTTACTCTCGGTATTATCATAAGTTCTTC

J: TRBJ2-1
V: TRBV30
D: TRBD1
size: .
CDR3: CAWRGDRGNEQFF
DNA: TGTGCCTGGAGGGGGGACAGGGGCAATGAGCAGTTCTTC

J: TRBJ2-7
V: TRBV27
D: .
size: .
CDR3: CASSIGSEQYF
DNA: TGTGCCAGCAGTATCGGGTCCGAGCAGTACTTC

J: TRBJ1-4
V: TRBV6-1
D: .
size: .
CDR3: CASTRTATNEKLFF
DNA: TGTGCCAGCACCAGGACCGCAACTAATGAAAAACTGTTTTTT

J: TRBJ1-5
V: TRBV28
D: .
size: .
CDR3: CASSLVISAARGNQPQHF
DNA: TGTGCCAGCAGTTTAGTGATATCGGCGGCTCGGGGCAATCAGCCCCAGCATTTT

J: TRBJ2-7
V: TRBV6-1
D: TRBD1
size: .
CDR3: CASSRDRTNEQYF
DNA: TGTGCCAGCAGTCGGGACAGGACTAACGAGCAGTACTTC

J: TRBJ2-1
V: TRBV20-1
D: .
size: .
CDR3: CSATGPVEQFF
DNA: TGCAGTGCTACCGGACCAGTTGAGCAGTTCTTC

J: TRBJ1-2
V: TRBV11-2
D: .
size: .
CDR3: CASSLTTVNYGYTF
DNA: TGTGCCAGCAGCTTAACCACAGTGAACTATGGCTACACCTTC

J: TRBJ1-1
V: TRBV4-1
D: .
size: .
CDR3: CASSQDGLGRGGTEAFF
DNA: TGCGCCAGCAGCCAAGATGGCCTTGGCAGGGGAGGCACTGAAGCTTTCTTT

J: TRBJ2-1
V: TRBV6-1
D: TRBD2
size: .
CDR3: CASSGGGADYNEQFF
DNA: TGTGCCAGCAGTGGCGGGGGGGCTGACTACAATGAGCAGTTCTTC

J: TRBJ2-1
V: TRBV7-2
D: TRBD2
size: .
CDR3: CASSFPSGRHEQFF
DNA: TGTGCCAGCAGCTTCCCTAGCGGGAGACATGAGCAGTTCTTC

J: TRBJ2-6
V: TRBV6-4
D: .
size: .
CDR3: CASSASAVSGANVLTF
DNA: TGTGCCAGCAGTGCCTCCGCAGTCTCTGGGGCCAACGTCCTGACTTTC

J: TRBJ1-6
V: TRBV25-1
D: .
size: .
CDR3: CASSEYGSAKDSPLHF
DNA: TGTGCCAGCAGTGAATACGGCAGTGCAAAGGATTCACCCCTCCACTTT

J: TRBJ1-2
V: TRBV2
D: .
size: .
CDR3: CASSAHGQYGYTF
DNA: TGTGCCAGCAGTGCACACGGGCAATATGGCTACACCTTC

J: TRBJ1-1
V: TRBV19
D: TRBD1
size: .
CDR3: CASKTSDRMNTEAFF
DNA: TGTGCCAGTAAAACCTCGGACAGGATGAACACTGAAGCTTTCTTT

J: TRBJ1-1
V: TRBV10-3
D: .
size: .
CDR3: CAISGEGNTEAFF
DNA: TGTGCCATCAGCGGGGAAGGGAACACTGAAGCTTTCTTT

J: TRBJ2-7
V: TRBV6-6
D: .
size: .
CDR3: CASRFAGPYEQYF
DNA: TGTGCCAGCAGATTTGCGGGCCCCTACGAGCAGTACTTC

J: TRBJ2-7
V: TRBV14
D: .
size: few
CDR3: CASSSLTSRAYEQYF
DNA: TGTGCCAGCAGCTCCCTTACTAGCAGAGCCTACGAGCAGTACTTC

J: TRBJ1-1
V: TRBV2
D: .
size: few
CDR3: CASGWDGNTEAFF
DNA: TGTGCCAGCGGCTGGGACGGGAACACTGAAGCTTTCTTT

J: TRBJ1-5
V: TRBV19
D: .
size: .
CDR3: CASSGRNQPQHF
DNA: TGTGCCAGTTCAGGGAGAAATCAGCCCCAGCATTTT

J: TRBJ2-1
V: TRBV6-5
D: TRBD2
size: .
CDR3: CASNLAGGLYNEQFF
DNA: TGTGCCAGCAACCTCGCGGGGGGGCTATACAATGAGCAGTTCTTC

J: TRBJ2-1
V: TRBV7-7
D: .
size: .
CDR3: CASSHQVGQWGGGGQFF
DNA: TGTGCTAGCAGCCACCAAGTTGGTCAGTGGGGCGGCGGCGGGCAGTTCTTC

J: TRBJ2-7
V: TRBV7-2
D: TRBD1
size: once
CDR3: CASSRTGEVYEQYF
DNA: TGTGCCAGCAGCCGCACAGGGGAAGTCTACGAGCAGTACTTC

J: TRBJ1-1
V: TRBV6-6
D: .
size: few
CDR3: CASRQSQGKINTEAFF
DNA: TGTGCCAGCAGACAGTCCCAGGGGAAGATTAACACTGAAGCTTTCTTT

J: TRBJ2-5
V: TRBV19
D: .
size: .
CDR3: CASSAGEETQYF
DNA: TGTGCCAGTAGTGCCGGGGAAGAGACCCAGTACTTC

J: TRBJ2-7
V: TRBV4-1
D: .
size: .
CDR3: CASSQDGRRASYEQYF
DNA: TGCGCCAGCAGCCAAGATGGACGCAGGGCCTCCTACGAGCAGTACTTC

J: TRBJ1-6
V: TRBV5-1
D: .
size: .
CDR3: CASADFSPNSPLHF
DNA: TGCGCCAGCGCGGATTTCTCGCCTAATTCACCCCTCCACTTT

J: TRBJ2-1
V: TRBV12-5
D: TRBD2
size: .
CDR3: CASAVLAGGYYNEQFF
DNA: TGTGCTAGTGCCGTACTAGCGGGGGGGTACTACAATGAGCAGTTCTTC

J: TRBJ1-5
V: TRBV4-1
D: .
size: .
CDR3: CASSQETGAARNQPQHF
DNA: TGCGCCAGCAGCCAAGAGACGGGGGCGGCCCGCAATCAGCCCCAGCATTTT